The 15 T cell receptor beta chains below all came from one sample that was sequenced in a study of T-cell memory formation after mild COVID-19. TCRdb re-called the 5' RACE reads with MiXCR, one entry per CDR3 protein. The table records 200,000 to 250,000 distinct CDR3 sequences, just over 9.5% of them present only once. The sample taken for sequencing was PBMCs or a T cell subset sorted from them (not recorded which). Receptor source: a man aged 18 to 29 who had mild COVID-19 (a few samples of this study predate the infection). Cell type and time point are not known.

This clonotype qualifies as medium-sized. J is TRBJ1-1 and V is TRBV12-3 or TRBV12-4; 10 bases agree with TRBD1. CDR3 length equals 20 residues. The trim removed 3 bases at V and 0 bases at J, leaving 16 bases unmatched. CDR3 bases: TGTGCCAGCAGTTTTCTTAGGGGCGGGACAGGGGATCTCGTGAACACTGAAGCTTTCTTT. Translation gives CASSFLRGGTGDLVNTEAFF.

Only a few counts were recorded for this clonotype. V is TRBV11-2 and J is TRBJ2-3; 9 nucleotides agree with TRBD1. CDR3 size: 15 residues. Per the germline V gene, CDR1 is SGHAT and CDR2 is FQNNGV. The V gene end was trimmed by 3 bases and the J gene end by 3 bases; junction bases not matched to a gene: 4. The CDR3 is CASSFGTGLTDTQYF. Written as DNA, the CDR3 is TGTGCCAGCAGCTTCGGGACAGGGTTAACAGATACGCAGTATTTT.

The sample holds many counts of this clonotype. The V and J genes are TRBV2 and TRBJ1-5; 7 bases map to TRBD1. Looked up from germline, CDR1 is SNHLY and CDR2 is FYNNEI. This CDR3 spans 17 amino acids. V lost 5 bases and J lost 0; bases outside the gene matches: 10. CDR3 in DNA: TGTGCCAGCAGTTCTAACAGGGGCGCCTATAGCAATCAGCCCCAGCATTTT. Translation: CASSSNRGAYSNQPQHF.

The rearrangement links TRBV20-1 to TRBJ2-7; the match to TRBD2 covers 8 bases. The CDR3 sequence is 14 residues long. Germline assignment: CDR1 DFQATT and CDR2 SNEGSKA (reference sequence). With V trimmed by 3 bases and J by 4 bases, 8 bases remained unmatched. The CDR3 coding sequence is TGCAGTGCTAGCGGGGGGGCTACGTCTTACGAGCAGTACGTC. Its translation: CSASGGATSYEQYV.

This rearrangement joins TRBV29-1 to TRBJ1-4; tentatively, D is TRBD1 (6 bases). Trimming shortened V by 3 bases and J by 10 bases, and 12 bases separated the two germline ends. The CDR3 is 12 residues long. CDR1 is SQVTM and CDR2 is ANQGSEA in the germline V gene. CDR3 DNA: TGCAGCGTTGATTTGGGGGGCAGAAAACTGTTTTTT. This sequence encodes CSVDLGGRKLFF. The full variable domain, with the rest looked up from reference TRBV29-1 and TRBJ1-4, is SAVISQKPSRDICQRGTSLTIQCQVDSQVTMMFWYRQQPGQSLTLIATANQGSEATYESGFVIDKFPISRPNLTFSTLTVSNMSPEDSSIYLCSVDLGGRKLFFGSGTQLSVL.

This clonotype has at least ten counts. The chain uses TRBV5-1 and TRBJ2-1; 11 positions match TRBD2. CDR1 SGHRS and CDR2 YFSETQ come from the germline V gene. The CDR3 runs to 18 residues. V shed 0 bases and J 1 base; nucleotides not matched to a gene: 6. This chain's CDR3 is CASSLDPPSGGSYNEQFF. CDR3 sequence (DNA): TGCGCCAGCAGCTTGGACCCGCCTAGCGGGGGGTCCTACAATGAGCAGTTCTTC.

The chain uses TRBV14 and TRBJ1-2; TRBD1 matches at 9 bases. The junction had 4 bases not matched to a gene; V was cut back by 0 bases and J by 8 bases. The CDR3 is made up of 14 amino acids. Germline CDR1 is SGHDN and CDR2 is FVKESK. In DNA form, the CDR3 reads TGTGCCAGCAGCCAAGATGGGACAGGGACCGGCTACACCTTC. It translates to CASSQDGTGTGYTF.

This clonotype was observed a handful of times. The CDR3 DNA reads TGCAGTGCTATGCTGAATGAGCAGTTCTTC. This translates into CSAMLNEQFF. The chain employs TRBV20-1 and TRBJ2-1; D gene ambiguous. Germline V CDR1 and CDR2: DFQATT, SNEGSKA (reference sequence). The CDR3 runs to 10 residues. V lost 4 bases, J lost 7 bases, and 5 bases lay in between.

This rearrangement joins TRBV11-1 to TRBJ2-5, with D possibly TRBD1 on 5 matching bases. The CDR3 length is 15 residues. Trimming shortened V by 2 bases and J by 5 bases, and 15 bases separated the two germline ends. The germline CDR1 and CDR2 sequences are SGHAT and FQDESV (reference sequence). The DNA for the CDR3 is TGTGCCAGCAGCTTACCTCAGGGCGCGATCGAGACCCAGTACTTC. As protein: CASSLPQGAIETQYF.

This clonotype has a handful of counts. DNA of the CDR3: TGTGCCACCAGTGACCCCTCTATGGGGTACACAGATACGCAGTATTTT. Translating gives CATSDPSMGYTDTQYF. J is TRBJ2-3 and V is TRBV24-1; D not resolved. V was trimmed by 4 bases and J by 2 bases, leaving 15 bases between them. Germline V gene sequence: CDR1 KGHDR, CDR2 SFDVKD. The CDR3 loop spans 16 amino acids.

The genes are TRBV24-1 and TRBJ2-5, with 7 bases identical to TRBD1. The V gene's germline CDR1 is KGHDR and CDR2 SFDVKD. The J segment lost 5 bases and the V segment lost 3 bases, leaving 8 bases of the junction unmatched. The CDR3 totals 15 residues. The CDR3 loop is CATSDPQGTGETQYF. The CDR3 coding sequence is TGTGCCACCAGTGATCCACAGGGGACGGGGGAGACCCAGTACTTC.

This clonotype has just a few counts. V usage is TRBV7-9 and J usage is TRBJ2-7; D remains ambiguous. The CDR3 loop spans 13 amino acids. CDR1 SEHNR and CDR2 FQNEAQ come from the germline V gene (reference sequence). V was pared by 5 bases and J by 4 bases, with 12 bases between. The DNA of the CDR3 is TGTGCCAGCAGCCCCGACGGGCTTTACGAGCAGTACGTC. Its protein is CASSPDGLYEQYV.

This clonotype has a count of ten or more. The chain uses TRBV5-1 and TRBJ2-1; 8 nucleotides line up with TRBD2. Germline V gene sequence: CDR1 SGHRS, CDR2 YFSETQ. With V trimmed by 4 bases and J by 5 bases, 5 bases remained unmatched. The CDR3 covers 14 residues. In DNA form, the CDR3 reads TGCGCCAGCAGCCCGAGCGGGAGCAACAATGAGCAGTTCTTC. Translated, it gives CASSPSGSNNEQFF.

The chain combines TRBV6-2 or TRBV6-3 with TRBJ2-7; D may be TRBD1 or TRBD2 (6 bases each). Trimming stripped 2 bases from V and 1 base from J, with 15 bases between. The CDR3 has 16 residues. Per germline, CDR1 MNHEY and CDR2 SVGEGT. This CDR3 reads CASSYGPGAESYEQYV. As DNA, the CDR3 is TGTGCCAGCAGTTACGGGCCGGGGGCCGAATCCTACGAGCAGTACGTC.

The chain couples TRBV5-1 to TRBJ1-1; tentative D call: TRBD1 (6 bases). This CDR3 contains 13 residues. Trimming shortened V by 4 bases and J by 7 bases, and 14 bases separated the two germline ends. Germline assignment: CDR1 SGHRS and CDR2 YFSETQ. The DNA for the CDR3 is TGCGCCAGCAGCCAGCAGGGGATTAATGAAGCTTTCTTT. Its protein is CASSQQGINEAFF.